This T cell receptor (beta chain) was captured in a study of T cell responses to AZD1222 COVID-19 vaccine. As for the study in general: Both about-4-week and about-12-week second-dose recipients were combined. Notes on the study in general: In all cases, repertoires were sampled only after the peak T cell response.

This table comes from immunoSEQ multiplex PCR, and its TCRdb copy is limited to in-frame clones, with some not included. The data show 150,000 or so clones, about 88% seen once. The V gene end was trimmed by 4 bases and the J gene end by 4 bases; junction bases not matched to a gene: 6. Germline assignment: CDR1 SGDLS and CDR2 YYNGEE. The CDR3 sequence is 16 residues long. As regards this clone: Its antigen remains unidentified.

This chain uses TRBV9 with TRBJ2-7; 15 bases are a match to TRBD2. Sequencing used peripheral blood, obtained on day 0 of AZD1222 vaccination. The sequence was obtained from an adult in good health. The CDR3 DNA reads as TGTGCCAGCAGCATTGGACTAGCGGGGGGGCAGTACGAGCAGTACTTC. Protein product: CASSIGLAGGQYEQYF. The full variable domain, with the rest looked up from reference TRBV9 and TRBJ2-7, is DSGVTQTPKHLITATGQRVTLRCSPRSGDLSVYWYQQSLDQGLQFLIQYYNGEERAKGNILERFSAQQFPDLHSELNLSSLELGDSALYFCASSIGLAGGQYEQYFGPGTRLTVT.